One sample yielded the 23 T cell receptor beta chains listed below, sequenced in a study of CD8+CD57+ T cells in acquired aplastic anemia. Profiling of TCR beta VDJ combinations and CDR3 sequences used genomic DNA as template. Each CDR3 protein gets one entry after TCRdb re-called the reads with MiXCR. Of about 470,000 distinct CDR3 sequences in the sample, about a third were seen once. It was patients with CD8+CD57+ cell expansion by flow cytometry who were chosen for sequencing. Material: sorted CD4+, CD8+, or CD8+CD57+ T cells (not recorded which) from PBMCs. The source is a human donor with aplastic anemia.

The rearrangement joins TRBV10-3 to TRBJ1-6; D is possibly TRBD1 (5 bases). The CDR3 has 17 residues. Germline lookup yields CDR1 ENHRY and CDR2 SYGVKD. The V and J ends lost 5 bases and 6 bases respectively, with 20 bases between them. CDR3 nucleotides: TGTGCCATCAGTCCCCTCCCCGTACAGGAGGGTAATTCACCCCTCCACTTT. It is translated as CAISPLPVQEGNSPLHF.

The sample holds many counts of this clonotype. The CDR3 DNA is TGTGCCAGCTCCCTTATCTCTGGAAACACCATATATTTT. This gives the protein CASSLISGNTIYF. The chain combines TRBV18 with TRBJ1-3; D is uncertain. This CDR3 contains 13 residues. Germline V CDR1 and CDR2: KGHSH, LQKENI. Trimming stripped 6 bases from V and 0 bases from J, with 6 bases between.

A note on this clonotype: This likely comes from a read error, as the CDR3 has no conserved phenylalanine or tryptophan at its end. The DNA is left out, because the CDR3 cannot be placed on it with certainty; the CDR3 is given as TCRdb lists it. The chain links TRBV25-1 to TRBJ2-7. Inclusive of both ends, the CDR3 amounts to 8 amino acids. CDR1 is MGHDK and CDR2 is SYGVNS in the germline V gene. CDR3 sequence reads: CASSVFGG.

This clonotype has only a few counts. The chain has TRBV19 and TRBJ1-1; D possibly corresponds to TRBD1 (5 bases). The CDR3 length is 14 residues. CDR1 and CDR2 from the germline V gene are LNHDA and SQIVND (reference sequence). Trimming cost V 2 bases and J 6 bases, with 13 bases left between them. The DNA for the CDR3 is TGTGCCAGTAGTATAACAGGTCTGGGGTCTGAAGCTTTCTTT. This sequence encodes CASSITGLGSEAFF.

V and J are TRBV4-1 and TRBJ2-1; 10 bases line up with TRBD1. The CDR3 has 19 residues. Per germline, CDR1 MGHRA and CDR2 YSYEKL. Germline trimming cut 1 base from V and 9 bases from J; bases unmatched to any gene: 18. The CDR3 reads CASSQGSVGDRGRVGEQFF. CDR3 bases: TGCGCCAGCAGCCAAGGCTCGGTGGGAGACAGGGGGCGCGTCGGTGAGCAGTTCTTC.

This clonotype was counted only a few times. This chain uses TRBV11-1 with TRBJ1-1, with TRBD1 matching over 8 bases. The CDR3 spans 17 residues. The germline V gene encodes CDR1 SGHAT and CDR2 FQDESV (reference sequence). The V segment lost 0 bases and the J segment 3 bases; nucleotides outside the gene matches: 9. The CDR3 sequence is CASSLAVAGGWDTEAFF. CDR3 sequence (DNA): TGTGCCAGCAGCTTAGCGGTGGCAGGGGGCTGGGACACTGAAGCTTTCTTT.

The chain employs TRBV15 and TRBJ1-2, with D unresolved. The CDR3 totals 15 residues. V was clipped by 3 bases and J by 4 bases, with 15 bases between them. The germline CDR1 and CDR2 sequences are LNHNV and YYDKDF (reference sequence). CDR3 nucleotide sequence: TGTGCCACCAGCAGCTTGGAATTGGGAAGCTATGGCTACACCTTC. Its translation is CATSSLELGSYGYTF. The full variable domain, its missing parts supplied by reference TRBV15 and TRBJ1-2, is DAMVIQNPRYQVTQFGKPVTLSCSQTLNHNVMYWYQQKSSQAPKLLFHYYDKDFNNEADTPDNFQSRRPNTSFCFLDIRSPGLGDTAMYLCATSSLELGSYGYTFGSGTRLTVV.

DNA for the CDR3: TGTGCCAGCAGACTCCTCTGGGACAGAAATTCACCCCTCCACTTT. Amino acids: CASRLLWDRNSPLHF. The chain links TRBV6-2 or TRBV6-3 to TRBJ1-6; 7 nucleotides agree with TRBD1. The trim removed 6 bases at V and 7 bases at J, leaving 9 bases unmatched. Germline loops: CDR1 MNHEY, CDR2 SVGEGT. The CDR3 loop spans 15 amino acids.

This rearrangement joins TRBV3-1 to TRBJ1-2; D is unclear. Germline-derived CDR1 and CDR2 are LGHDT and YNNKEL (reference sequence). Trimming removed 3 bases at V and 8 bases at J, with 10 bases between. CDR3 length: 12 amino acids. The CDR3, as DNA: TGTGCCAGCAGCCAGTCATCAAGAGGCTACACCTTC. It specifies CASSQSSRGYTF.

The sample holds a few counts of this clonotype. V gene TRBV24-1 combines with J gene TRBJ1-2; the match to TRBD1 covers 10 bases. Germline V CDR1 and CDR2: KGHDR, SFDVKD. This CDR3 comprises 15 residues. V shed 5 bases, J shed 7 bases, and the junction held 9 bases outside the gene matches. The chain's CDR3 is CATSADTGTGAGYTF. The DNA of the CDR3 is TGTGCCACCAGTGCTGACACCGGGACAGGGGCTGGCTACACCTTC.

This clonotype has a handful of counts. The genes are TRBV29-1 and TRBJ2-7; no clear D gene. The CDR3 contains 13 residues. Trimming cost V 4 bases and J 0 bases, with 10 bases left between them. CDR1 is SQVTM and CDR2 is ANQGSEA in the germline V gene. The CDR3, as DNA: TGCAGCGTTGGTGAGGTGAGCTCCTACGAGCAGTACTTC. This codes for CSVGEVSSYEQYF.

The chain carries TRBV5-1 and TRBJ1-1, with D possibly TRBD1 on 6 matching bases. The CDR3 contains 13 residues. V was clipped by 3 bases and J by 5 bases, with 11 bases between them. The germline V gene has CDR1 SGHRS and CDR2 YFSETQ. The CDR3 coding sequence is TGCGCCAGCAGCTGGGACACTAGGACTGAAGCTTTCTTT. Translated: CASSWDTRTEAFF.

This clonotype was seen a handful of times. The rearrangement joins TRBV5-1 to TRBJ2-3; 9 bases fit TRBD2. There are 18 residues in the CDR3. Germline trimming cut 3 bases from V and 5 bases from J; bases unmatched to any gene: 16. CDR1 and CDR2 from the germline V gene are SGHRS and YFSETQ. CDR3 sequence reads: CASSWTSATGTDLDTQYF. DNA of the CDR3: TGCGCCAGCAGCTGGACTAGCGCGACGGGGACGGACCTAGATACGCAGTATTTT.

This clonotype has ten or more counts. The chain couples TRBV20-1 to TRBJ1-2, with D maybe TRBD1 (5 bases). The CDR3 contains 13 residues. V dropped 0 bases and J dropped 2 bases, with 7 bases sitting between them. The germline V gene encodes CDR1 DFQATT and CDR2 SNEGSKA (reference sequence). This CDR3 is CSARDRANYGYTF. The CDR3 DNA reads as TGCAGTGCTAGAGACAGGGCGAACTATGGCTACACCTTC.

This clonotype showed up just a few times. The CDR3 here is CATSDGPGQGDEKLFF. The CDR3 nucleotides read TGTGCCACCAGTGATGGGCCGGGACAGGGGGATGAAAAACTGTTTTTT. The chain carries TRBV24-1 and TRBJ1-4; TRBD1 agrees at 11 bases. Trimming cost V 3 bases and J 6 bases; bases outside gene matches: 5. Germline values: CDR1 KGHDR, CDR2 SFDVKD. This CDR3 is 16 amino acids long.

This clonotype was seen a single time. The rearrangement joins TRBV20-1 to TRBJ2-7; 8 bases align to TRBD2. The ends lost 6 bases at V and 3 bases at J; junction bases unmatched: 13. This CDR3 region has 15 residues. Germline CDR1 and CDR2: DFQATT and SNEGSKA (reference sequence). CDR3 protein: CSASGGAGASYEQYF. The CDR3 region has the DNA TGCAGTGCCTCGGGGGGGGCAGGGGCTAGCTACGAGCAGTACTTC.

This clonotype has at least ten counts. The genes are TRBV7-8 and TRBJ1-2; D possibly corresponds to TRBD1 (5 bases). The V and J ends lost 5 bases and 0 bases respectively, with 16 bases between them. The V gene's germline CDR1 is SGHVS and CDR2 FQNEAQ. The CDR3 has 16 amino acids. This CDR3 is CASSPQLAGANYGYTF. The CDR3 DNA sequence: TGTGCCAGCAGCCCTCAATTGGCGGGGGCTAACTATGGCTACACCTTC.

Worth noting for this clonotype: The junction departs from the called germline gene at one end, perhaps through a read error. The rearrangement uses TRBV9 and TRBJ1-2; possible D gene TRBD1, 5 bases. Germline V gene lookup returns CDR1 SGDLS and CDR2 YYNGEE. CDR3 length: 14 amino acids. The DNA for the CDR3 is TGTCCCAGCAGCCCACGGACGGGGGGGGAAGGCTACACCTTC. This sequence encodes CPSSPRTGGEGYTF.

This chain joins TRBV7-9 and TRBJ2-5; no clear D gene. V was cut by 5 bases and J by 0 bases, with 10 bases left in between. The CDR3 spans 14 residues. Germline V gives CDR1 SEHNR, CDR2 FQNEAQ (reference sequence). The CDR3 protein is CASSVGVYQETQYF. The DNA of the CDR3 is TGTGCCAGCAGCGTAGGAGTCTACCAAGAGACCCAGTACTTC.

The sample holds many counts of this clonotype. The rearrangement uses TRBV20-1 and TRBJ2-7; D remains ambiguous. CDR1 is DFQATT, CDR2 SNEGSKA, per germline (reference sequence). There are 12 residues in the CDR3. Between the trimmed V and J ends, which lost 4 bases and 2 bases, there was a span of 9 bases. The CDR3: CSATRSAYEQYF. The DNA of the CDR3 is TGCAGTGCTACCCGATCCGCCTACGAGCAGTACTTC.

The rearrangement uses TRBV28 and TRBJ2-5; D is ambiguous. The germline V gene encodes CDR1 MDHEN and CDR2 SYDVKM. The CDR3 has 15 residues. V gave up 0 bases and J gave up 2 bases, with 10 bases separating them. The CDR3 DNA reads TGTGCCAGCAGTTTATGGTCAGGCCAACAAGAGACCCAGTACTTC. Translation gives CASSLWSGQQETQYF.

This clonotype was observed a few times. CDR3 DNA sequence: TGTGCCAGCAGTCCCCTGAGCGGGAGGGCTTGGGAGACCCAGTACTTC. Amino acid sequence: CASSPLSGRAWETQYF. The gene calls are TRBV7-2 and TRBJ2-5; 10 bases are shared with TRBD2. The CDR3 covers 16 residues. The V gene end was trimmed by 6 bases and the J gene end by 5 bases; junction bases not matched to a gene: 12. Germline-derived CDR1 and CDR2 are SGHTA and FQGNSA.

The table lists this clonotype with many counts. The chain recombines TRBV5-1 with TRBJ1-6; D is unclear. Germline-derived CDR1 and CDR2 are SGHRS and YFSETQ. V shed 4 bases and J shed 9 bases, with 17 bases lying between them. This CDR3 contains 15 residues. This chain's CDR3 is CASSLAGGGFSPLHF. In nucleotides, the CDR3 is TGCGCCAGCAGCCTTGCCGGCGGAGGATTTTCACCCCTCCACTTT.